This TCR beta chain stems from a study of shared clonotypes between healthy human individuals. The CDR3 totals 14 residues. Germline V gene sequence: CDR1 SEHNR, CDR2 FQNEAQ (reference sequence). Trimming cost V 6 bases and J 7 bases, with 18 bases left between them. Regarding this clone: Its antigen is unknown.

Each PCR replicate from the sorted subsets contained about 200 ng DNA, which is 25,000 to 30,000 T cell genomes. Profiling relied on immunoSEQ multiplex PCR, and the TCRdb table lists in-frame clones only, not all of them. The data contain more than 400,000 clones, around 96% of them seen just once; the ten biggest clones take up 0.05% to 0.07%. A split of CD4+ cells into CD45RA+ naive and CD45RA-negative memory subsets was performed. General study results and limits: Naive subsets typically showed greater estimated richness than memory subsets. Despite large depth, sorted-subset datasets appeared incompletely sequenced.

Source material: naive CD4+ T cells sorted from blood. Subset indicated: CD45RA+ positively selected. The chain carries TRBV7-9 and TRBJ1-2; D is unresolved. This sequence originates from a woman in her thirties in good health. The CDR3 DNA reads TGTGCCAGCAGTTTCGACGGGGATTACCGTGGCTACACCTTC. The encoded protein is CASSFDGDYRGYTF.